This T cell receptor (beta chain) was sequenced in a study of cytomegalovirus exposure and HLA in healthy donors. Whole-study findings and limits: The analysis excluded some indistinguishable V segments, including TRBV6-2 and TRBV6-3. The study flagged roughly 160 TCR beta chains as cytomegalovirus-associated.

Healthy bone marrow donors formed the donor group. Donors showed nominal health when sampled, although they likely had unrecorded immune exposures. The PCR ran on 60 Vbeta and 13 Jbeta primers. This table comes from immunoSEQ multiplex PCR, and its TCRdb copy is limited to in-frame clones, with some not included. This table holds 110,000 to 150,000 clones, roughly 84% found once. To note about this clone: As yet, its antigen is unknown.

Germline loops: CDR1 LNHDA, CDR2 SQIVND (reference sequence). V lost 5 bases and J lost 1, with 8 bases in between. The CDR3 has 14 residues. The specimen was PBMCs. The V and J genes are TRBV19 and TRBJ2-2; D is perhaps TRBD2 (5 bases). This clonotype was obtained from a boy aged 2 to 10 in good health and CMV-seronegative. CDR3 sequence reads: CASSWRLNTGELFF. CDR3 DNA sequence: TGTGCCAGTAGTTGGAGGCTGAACACCGGGGAGCTGTTTTTT.